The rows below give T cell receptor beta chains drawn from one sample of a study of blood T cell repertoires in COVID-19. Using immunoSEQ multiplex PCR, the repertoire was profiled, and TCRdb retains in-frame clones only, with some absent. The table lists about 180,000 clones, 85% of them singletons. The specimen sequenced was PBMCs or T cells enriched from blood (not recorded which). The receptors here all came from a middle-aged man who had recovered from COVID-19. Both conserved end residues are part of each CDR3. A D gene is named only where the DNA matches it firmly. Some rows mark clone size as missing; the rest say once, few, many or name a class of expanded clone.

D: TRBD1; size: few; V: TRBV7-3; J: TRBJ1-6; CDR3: CASSPGTENSPLHF; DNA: TGTGCCAGCAGCCCCGGGACAGAGAATTCACCCCTCCACTTT
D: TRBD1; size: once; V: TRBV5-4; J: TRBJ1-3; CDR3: CASSSDRVSGNTIYF; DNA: TGTGCCAGCAGCTCCGACAGGGTCTCTGGAAACACCATATATTTT
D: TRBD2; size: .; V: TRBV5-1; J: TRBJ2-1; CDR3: CASSPLAGGYNEQFF; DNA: TGCGCCAGCAGCCCACTAGCGGGAGGCTACAATGAGCAGTTCTTC
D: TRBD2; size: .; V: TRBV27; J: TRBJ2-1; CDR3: CASSLLGGRDEQFF; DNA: TGTGCCAGCAGTTTGTTGGGAGGGAGAGATGAGCAGTTCTTC
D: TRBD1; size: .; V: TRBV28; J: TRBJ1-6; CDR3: CASSAPGQGGGSPLHF; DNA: TGTGCCAGCAGTGCCCCGGGACAGGGAGGTGGCTCACCCCTCCACTTT
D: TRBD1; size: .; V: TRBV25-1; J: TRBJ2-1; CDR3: CASSTRTGVTNEQFF; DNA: TGTGCCAGCAGTACCCGGACAGGGGTGACCAATGAGCAGTTCTTC
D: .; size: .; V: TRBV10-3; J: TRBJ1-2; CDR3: CAISDSDRANSYTF; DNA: TGTGCCATCAGTGATTCAGACAGAGCGAACAGCTACACCTTC
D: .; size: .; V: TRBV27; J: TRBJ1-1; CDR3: CASSFGGGTEAFF; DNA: TGTGCCAGCAGTTTTGGGGGGGGGACTGAAGCTTTCTTT
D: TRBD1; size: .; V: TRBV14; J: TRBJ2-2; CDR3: CASSLRTGADNGELFF; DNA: TGTGCCAGCAGCCTCAGGACAGGGGCGGATAACGGGGAGCTGTTTTTT
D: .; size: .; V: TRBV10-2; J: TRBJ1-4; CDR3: CASSLGLLNEKLFF; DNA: TGCGCCAGCTCCCTTGGCCTCCTTAATGAAAAACTGTTTTTT
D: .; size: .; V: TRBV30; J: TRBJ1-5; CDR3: CAWSPTGRSNQPQHF; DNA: TGTGCCTGGAGCCCGACAGGCCGTAGCAATCAGCCCCAGCATTTT
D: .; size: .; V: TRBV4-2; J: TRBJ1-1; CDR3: CASSQEGLYTEAFF; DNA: TGTGCCAGCAGCCAAGAGGGCCTCTACACTGAAGCTTTCTTT
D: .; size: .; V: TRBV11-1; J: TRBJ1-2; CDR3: CASSPHSYGYTF; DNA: TGTGCCAGCAGCCCTCATAGCTATGGCTACACCTTC
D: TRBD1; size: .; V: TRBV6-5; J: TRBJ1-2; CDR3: CASSSSSTGGGYTF; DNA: TGTGCCAGCAGTTCATCCTCGACAGGGGGCGGCTACACCTTC
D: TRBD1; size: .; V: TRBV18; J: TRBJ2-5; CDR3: CASSRDREETQYF; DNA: TGTGCCAGCTCACGGGACAGGGAAGAGACCCAGTACTTC
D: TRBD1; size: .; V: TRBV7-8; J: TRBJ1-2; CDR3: CASSRGLTYSYTF; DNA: TGTGCCAGCAGCAGGGGGCTTACCTATAGCTACACCTTC
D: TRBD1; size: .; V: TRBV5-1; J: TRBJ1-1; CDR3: CASSRDRGLGTEAFF; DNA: TGCGCCAGCAGCAGGGACAGGGGATTGGGAACTGAAGCTTTCTTT
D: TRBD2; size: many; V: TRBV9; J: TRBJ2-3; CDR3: CASSVDGGATDTQYF; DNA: TGTGCCAGCAGCGTAGACGGGGGGGCCACAGATACGCAGTATTTT
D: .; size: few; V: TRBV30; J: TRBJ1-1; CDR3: CAWSVLGQGNTEAFF; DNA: TGTGCCTGGAGTGTACTTGGGCAGGGCAACACTGAAGCTTTCTTT
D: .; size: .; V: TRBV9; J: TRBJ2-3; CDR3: CASSVGPLGRASTDTQYF; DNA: TGTGCCAGCAGCGTAGGCCCTTTGGGCAGGGCAAGCACAGATACGCAGTATTTT
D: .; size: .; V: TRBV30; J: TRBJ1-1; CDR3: CAWRRGSGNTEAFF; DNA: TGTGCCTGGAGGCGCGGATCGGGGAACACTGAAGCTTTCTTT
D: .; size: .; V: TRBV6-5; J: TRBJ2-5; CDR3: CASSYSGRGETQYF; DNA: TGTGCCAGCAGTTACTCGGGCAGGGGAGAGACCCAGTACTTC
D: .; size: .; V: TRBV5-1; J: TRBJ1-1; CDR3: CASSRTNTEAFF; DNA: TGCGCCAGCAGCCGGACAAACACTGAAGCTTTCTTT
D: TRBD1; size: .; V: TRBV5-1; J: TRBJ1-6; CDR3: CASSLQGESPLHF; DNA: TGCGCCAGCAGCTTACAGGGGGAATCACCCCTCCACTTT
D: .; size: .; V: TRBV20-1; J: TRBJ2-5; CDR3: CSASRGAQETQYF; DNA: TGCAGTGCTAGTCGGGGGGCCCAAGAGACCCAGTACTTC
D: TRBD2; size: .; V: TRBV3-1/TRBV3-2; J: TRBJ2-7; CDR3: CASSQGSGVYEQYF; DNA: TGTGCCAGCAGCCAAGGTAGCGGGGTCTACGAGCAGTACTTC
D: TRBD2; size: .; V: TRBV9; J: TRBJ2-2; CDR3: CASSPNTGLAGEAGELFF; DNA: TGTGCCAGCAGCCCGAATACGGGACTAGCGGGAGAAGCCGGGGAGCTGTTTTTT
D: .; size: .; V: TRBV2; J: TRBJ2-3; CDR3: CASSAGTHSTDTQYF; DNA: TGTGCCAGCAGTGCTGGGACTCATTCCACAGATACGCAGTATTTT
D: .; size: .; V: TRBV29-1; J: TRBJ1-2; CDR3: CSVEGGGLWGSYGYTF; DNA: TGCAGCGTTGAAGGTGGAGGGCTCTGGGGTAGTTATGGCTACACCTTC
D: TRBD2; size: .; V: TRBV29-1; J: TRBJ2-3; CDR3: CSVETSGRGADTQYF; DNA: TGCAGCGTGGAGACTAGCGGGAGGGGCGCAGATACGCAGTATTTT
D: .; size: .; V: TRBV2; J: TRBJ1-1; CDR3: CASISGGAFF; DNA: TGTGCCAGCATTAGCGGCGGAGCTTTCTTT
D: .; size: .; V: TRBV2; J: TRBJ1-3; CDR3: CASRSTGLSGNTIYF; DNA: TGTGCCAGCAGGTCTACAGGGCTCTCTGGAAACACCATATATTTT
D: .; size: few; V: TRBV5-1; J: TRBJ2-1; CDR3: CASSPRTVQSYNEQFF; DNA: TGCGCCAGCAGCCCCCGGACAGTGCAATCCTACAATGAGCAGTTCTTC
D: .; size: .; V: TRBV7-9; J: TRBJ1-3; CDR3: CASSTRLSGNTIYF; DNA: TGTGCCAGCAGCACCCGCCTATCTGGAAACACCATATATTTT
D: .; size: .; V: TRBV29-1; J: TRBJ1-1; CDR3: CSVVPPVPPFGRKDTEAFF; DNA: TGCAGCGTTGTCCCTCCTGTCCCCCCCTTCGGCAGGAAAGACACTGAAGCTTTCTTT
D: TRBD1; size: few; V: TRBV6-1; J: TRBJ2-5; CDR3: CASSDNFGQGETQYF; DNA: TGTGCCAGCAGTGACAACTTCGGACAGGGAGAGACCCAGTACTTC
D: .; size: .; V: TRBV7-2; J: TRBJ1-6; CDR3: CASSSGTYNSPLHF; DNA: TGTGCCAGCAGCTCCGGGACATATAATTCACCCCTCCACTTT
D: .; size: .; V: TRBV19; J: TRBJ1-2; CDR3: CASSITGGYGYTF; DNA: TGTGCCAGTAGTATAACCGGGGGCTATGGCTACACCTTC
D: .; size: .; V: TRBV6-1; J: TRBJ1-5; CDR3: CASSEATAWNQPQHF; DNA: TGTGCCAGCAGTGAAGCGACAGCCTGGAATCAGCCCCAGCATTTT
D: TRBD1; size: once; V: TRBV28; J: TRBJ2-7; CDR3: CASSWSQGPYEQYF; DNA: TGTGCCAGCAGTTGGTCACAGGGGCCCTACGAGCAGTACTTC
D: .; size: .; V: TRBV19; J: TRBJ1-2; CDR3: CASSPDKLWANYGYTF; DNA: TGTGCCAGTAGTCCGGACAAACTGTGGGCTAACTATGGCTACACCTTC
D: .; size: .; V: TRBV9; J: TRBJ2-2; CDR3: CASSATVNTGELFF; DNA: TGTGCCAGCAGCGCGACAGTAAACACCGGGGAGCTGTTTTTT
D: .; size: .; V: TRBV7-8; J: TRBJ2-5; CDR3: CASSFGSQETQYF; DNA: TGTGCCAGCAGCTTTGGCAGCCAAGAGACCCAGTACTTC
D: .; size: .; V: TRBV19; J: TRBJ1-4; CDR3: CASSILGEYEKLFF; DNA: TGTGCCAGTAGTATTCTAGGGGAATACGAAAAACTGTTTTTT
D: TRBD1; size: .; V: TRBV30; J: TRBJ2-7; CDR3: CAWSRQGAKYF; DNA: TGTGCCTGGAGTCGACAGGGGGCTAAGTACTTC
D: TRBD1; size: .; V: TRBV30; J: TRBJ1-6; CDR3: CAWSVDRGFSALHF; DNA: TGTGCCTGGAGTGTCGACAGGGGGTTTTCCGCCCTCCACTTT
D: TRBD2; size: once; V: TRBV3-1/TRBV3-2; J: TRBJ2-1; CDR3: CASSTSSGGPYNEQFF; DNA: TGTGCCAGCAGCACCTCTAGCGGGGGCCCCTACAATGAGCAGTTCTTC
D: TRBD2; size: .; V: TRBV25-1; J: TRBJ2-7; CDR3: CASSPISSGGYEQYF; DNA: TGTGCCAGCAGCCCCATTTCCAGCGGGGGTTACGAGCAGTACTTC
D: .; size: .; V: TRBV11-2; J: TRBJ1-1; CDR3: CASSLTVMNTEAFF; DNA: TGTGCCAGCAGCTTAACGGTAATGAACACTGAAGCTTTCTTT
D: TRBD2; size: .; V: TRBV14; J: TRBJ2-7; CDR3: CASSQDLAGGYEQYF; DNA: TGTGCCAGCAGCCAAGATCTAGCGGGGGGATACGAGCAGTACTTC
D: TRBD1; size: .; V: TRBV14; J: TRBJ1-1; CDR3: CASSQDGETGITEAFF; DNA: TGTGCCAGCAGCCAAGATGGGGAGACAGGGATAACTGAAGCTTTCTTT
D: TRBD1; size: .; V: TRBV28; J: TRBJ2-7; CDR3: CASSGDRGLYEQYF; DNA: TGTGCCAGCAGTGGGGACAGGGGGCTATACGAGCAGTACTTC
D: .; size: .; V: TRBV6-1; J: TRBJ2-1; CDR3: CASSEGRSPLLPGEQFF; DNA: TGTGCCAGCAGTGAAGGTCGGAGCCCCCTCCTACCGGGTGAGCAGTTCTTC
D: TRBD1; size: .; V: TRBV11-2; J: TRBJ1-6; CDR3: CASSLGHSTGGPLHF; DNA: TGTGCCAGCAGCTTAGGGCACAGCACAGGGGGGCCCCTCCACTTT
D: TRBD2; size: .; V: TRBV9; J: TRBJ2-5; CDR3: CASSGTSGRGGRETQYF; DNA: TGTGCCAGCAGCGGGACTAGCGGGAGGGGTGGTCGAGAGACCCAGTACTTC
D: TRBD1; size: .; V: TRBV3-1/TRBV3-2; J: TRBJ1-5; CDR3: CASSLGQINQPQHF; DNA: TGTGCCAGCAGCCTGGGACAGATTAATCAGCCCCAGCATTTT
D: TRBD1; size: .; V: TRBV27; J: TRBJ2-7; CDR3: CASSLSGTGLGEQYF; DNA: TGTGCCAGCAGTTTATCGGGGACAGGGTTAGGCGAGCAGTACTTC
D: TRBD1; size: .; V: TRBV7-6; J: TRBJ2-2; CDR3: CASSLQGMGTGELFF; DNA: TGTGCCAGCAGCCTACAGGGGATGGGAACCGGGGAGCTGTTTTTT
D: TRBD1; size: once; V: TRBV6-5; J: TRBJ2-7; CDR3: CASSFRTGGIDEQYF; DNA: TGTGCCAGCAGTTTCCGGACAGGGGGAATCGACGAGCAGTACTTC